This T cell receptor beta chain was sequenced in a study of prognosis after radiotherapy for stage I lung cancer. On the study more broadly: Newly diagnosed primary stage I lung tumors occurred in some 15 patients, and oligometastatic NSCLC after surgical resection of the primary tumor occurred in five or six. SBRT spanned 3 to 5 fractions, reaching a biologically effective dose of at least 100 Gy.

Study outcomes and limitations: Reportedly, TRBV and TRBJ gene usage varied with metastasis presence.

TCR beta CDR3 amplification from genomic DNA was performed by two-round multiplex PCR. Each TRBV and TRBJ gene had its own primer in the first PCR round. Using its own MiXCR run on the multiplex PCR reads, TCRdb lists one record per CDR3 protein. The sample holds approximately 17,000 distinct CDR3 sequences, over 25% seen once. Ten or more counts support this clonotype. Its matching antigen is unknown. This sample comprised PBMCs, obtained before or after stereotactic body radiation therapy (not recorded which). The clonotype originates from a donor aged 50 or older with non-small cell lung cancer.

As DNA, the CDR3 is TGTGCCAGCTCACCAGAACGGACGAATTCACCCCTCCACTTT. The encoded protein is CASSPERTNSPLHF. The V gene is TRBV18, the J gene TRBJ1-6, with D unclear. V dropped 2 bases and J dropped 7 bases, with 9 bases sitting between them. Germline V lookup: CDR1 KGHSH, CDR2 LQKENI. CDR3 length equals 14 residues.